This is a list of T cell receptor beta chains from one sample in a study of blood T cell repertoires in COVID-19. Using immunoSEQ multiplex PCR, the repertoire was profiled, and TCRdb retains in-frame clones only, with some absent. The sample comprises 200,000 to 300,000 clones, roughly 87% of which are singletons, and about 0.7% rests with the top ten. The sample consisted of peripheral blood. All receptors derive from a human donor in a cohort sampled during active COVID-19. Each CDR3 is given with its conserved first and last residue. D genes are given only for firm matches. Only some rows state a clone size, as once, few, many or a class for expanded clones.

clone size,J gene,V gene,D gene,CDR3 protein,CDR3 DNA
-,TRBJ2-7,TRBV6-5,-,CASRRGSYEQYF,TGTGCCAGCAGGCGGGGATCCTACGAGCAGTACTTC
-,TRBJ1-1,TRBV28,TRBD1,CASSLRQGAFF,TGTGCCAGCAGTTTAAGACAGGGGGCTTTCTTT
few,TRBJ2-7,TRBV11-2,TRBD2,CASSLRTSGILSTSYEQYF,TGTGCCAGCAGCTTGCGGACTAGCGGGATCCTATCCACCTCCTACGAGCAGTACTTC
-,TRBJ2-7,TRBV29-1,TRBD1,CSVLTGELYEQYF,TGCAGCGTTTTGACAGGGGAGCTCTACGAGCAGTACTTC
-,TRBJ1-2,TRBV7-2,TRBD1,CASSTDRAYYGYTF,TGTGCCAGCAGTACGGACAGGGCCTACTATGGCTACACCTTC
-,TRBJ2-3,TRBV4-3,TRBD2,CASSLSLAETDTQYF,TGCGCCAGCAGCCTATCCCTAGCGGAGACAGATACGCAGTATTTT
-,TRBJ2-7,TRBV28,-,CASSLTSAGASEQYF,TGTGCCAGCAGTTTAACATCGGCAGGGGCGAGCGAGCAGTACTTC
-,TRBJ2-1,TRBV5-1,TRBD2,CASSWSSTSGSGNEQFF,TGCGCCAGCAGCTGGTCCTCTACTAGCGGGAGCGGTAATGAGCAGTTCTTC
-,TRBJ1-3,TRBV28,-,CASTVAGNTIYF,TGTGCCAGCACCGTCGCGGGAAACACCATATATTTT
few,TRBJ2-7,TRBV6-5,TRBD1,CASSYFRQGSEQYF,TGTGCCAGCAGTTACTTCCGACAGGGCAGCGAGCAGTACTTC
-,TRBJ1-1,TRBV6-2/TRBV6-3,-,CASSSLGGRSRDTEAFF,TGTGCCAGCAGCTCCCTAGGAGGTCGGTCCCGGGACACTGAAGCTTTCTTT
-,TRBJ1-2,TRBV9,TRBD1,CASSVDRGLARRGYTF,TGTGCCAGCAGCGTAGACAGGGGGCTAGCACGTCGGGGCTACACCTTC
-,TRBJ1-3,TRBV7-8,-,CASSLNWNTIYF,TGTGCCAGCAGCTTAAACTGGAACACCATATATTTT
-,TRBJ1-2,TRBV23-1,-,CASTLLEGRGTFYYGYTF,TGCGCCAGCACTCTTCTGGAGGGGCGGGGGACGTTTTACTATGGCTACACCTTC
-,TRBJ2-3,TRBV20-1,-,CSASVRRGAIRDTQYF,TGCAGTGCTAGTGTCAGGAGGGGCGCGATTCGTGATACGCAGTATTTT
-,TRBJ2-1,TRBV7-2,-,CASSLAGAPPNNEQFF,TGTGCCAGCAGCTTAGCGGGGGCGCCCCCGAACAATGAGCAGTTCTTC
-,TRBJ1-2,TRBV3-1/TRBV3-2,-,CASSKYRDGYTF,TGTGCCAGCAGCAAATACAGGGACGGCTACACCTTC
-,TRBJ1-1,TRBV19,TRBD1,CASSLPGRGRTEAFF,TGTGCCAGTAGTCTCCCGGGCAGGGGGCGGACTGAAGCTTTCTTT
-,TRBJ1-3,TRBV9,-,CASSPSGGSGNTIYF,TGTGCCAGCAGCCCCAGTGGAGGCTCTGGAAACACCATATATTTT
once,TRBJ2-5,TRBV5-4,-,CASSLEALRGNQYF,TGTGCCAGCAGCTTGGAGGCCCTCCGAGGCAACCAGTACTTC
-,TRBJ1-6,TRBV11-2,TRBD1,CASTGGNSPLHF,TGTGCCAGCACAGGGGGTAATTCACCCCTCCACTTT
-,TRBJ1-1,TRBV18,-,CASSPTSTNTEAFF,TGTGCCAGCTCACCTACCTCCACTAACACTGAAGCTTTCTTT
-,TRBJ1-5,TRBV25-1,-,CASSDWGEGQPQHF,TGTGCCAGCAGTGATTGGGGGGAGGGACAGCCCCAGCATTTT
-,TRBJ1-1,TRBV6-5,TRBD1,CASSSRTGKDTEAFF,TGTGCCAGCAGCTCTAGGACAGGGAAGGACACTGAAGCTTTCTTT
-,TRBJ1-5,TRBV28,TRBD1,CASIYDRGHQPQHF,TGTGCCAGCATCTACGACAGGGGGCATCAGCCCCAGCATTTT
-,TRBJ1-2,TRBV4-3,-,CASSLRGSGGYTF,TGCGCCAGCAGCCTCAGGGGATCAGGAGGCTACACCTTC
few,TRBJ2-1,TRBV19,-,CASSPRGQSNEQFF,TGTGCCAGTAGTCCCAGGGGACAATCGAATGAGCAGTTCTTC
-,TRBJ1-4,TRBV25-1,TRBD1,CASSDQGATNEKLFF,TGTGCCAGCAGTGATCAGGGGGCAACTAATGAAAAACTGTTTTTT
-,TRBJ1-5,TRBV19,TRBD1,CASSMTGGYSNQPQHF,TGTGCCAGTAGTATGACAGGGGGTTATAGCAATCAGCCCCAGCATTTT
-,TRBJ2-1,TRBV6-5,-,CASSYMRAEYNEQFF,TGTGCCAGCAGTTACATGAGGGCGGAGTACAATGAGCAGTTCTTC
-,TRBJ2-7,TRBV6-1,TRBD2,CASSETRLAGSYEQYF,TGTGCCAGCAGTGAGACCCGACTAGCGGGGTCGTACGAGCAGTACTTC
-,TRBJ2-5,TRBV7-6,TRBD2,CASSSLAGFLQTQYF,TGTGCCAGCAGCTCATTAGCGGGGTTCTTGCAGACCCAGTACTTC
-,TRBJ1-5,TRBV19,-,CASSTVTEVKPQHF,TGTGCCAGTAGTACCGTGACCGAGGTAAAGCCCCAGCATTTT